This T cell receptor beta chain originates from a study of T cells after yellow fever vaccination. Overall study context: Preparing low-cell-number fractions relied on SMART-Seq v4 Ultra Low Input. Overall study results and limits: Post-booster samples contained most primary-vaccination clones (about 96% CD4, less than 90% CD8). Some clonotypes, a small share, were shared between CD4 and CD8 compartments.

As TCR cDNA was made by 5'RACE template switching, a universal primer site and UMIs were added. TCRdb processed the 5' RACE reads anew with MiXCR; each CDR3 protein has one entry. The table records some 240,000 distinct CDR3 sequences, around 5.3% of them present only once. To note about this clonotype: The antigen is unknown.

CDR1 is SNHLY, CDR2 FYNNEI, per germline. J was trimmed by 3 bases and V by 6 bases; bases with no gene match: 6. The CDR3 loop spans 16 amino acids. This clonotype originated in a man aged 18 to 30 who received the YFV17D yellow fever vaccine. The rearrangement links TRBV2 to TRBJ2-1, with TRBD2 identical over 12 bases. The source material was CD4+ T cells sorted from PBMCs, sampled on the day of the yellow fever booster vaccination. CDR3 DNA sequence: TGTGCCAGCAGGGCTAGCGGGGGGGTCGGCTACAATGAGCAGTTCTTC. Its translation: CASRASGGVGYNEQFF.